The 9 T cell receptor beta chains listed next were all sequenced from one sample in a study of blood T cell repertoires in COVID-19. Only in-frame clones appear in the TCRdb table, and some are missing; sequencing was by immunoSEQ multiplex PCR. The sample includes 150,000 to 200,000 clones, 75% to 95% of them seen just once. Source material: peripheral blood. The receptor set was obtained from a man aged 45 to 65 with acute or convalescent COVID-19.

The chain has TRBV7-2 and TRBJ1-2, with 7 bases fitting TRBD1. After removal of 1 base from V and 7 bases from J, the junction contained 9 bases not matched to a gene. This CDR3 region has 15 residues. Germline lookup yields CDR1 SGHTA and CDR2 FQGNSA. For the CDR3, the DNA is TGTGCCAGCAGCTTAGTTGCACAGGGGCATGGTGGCTACACCTTC. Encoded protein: CASSLVAQGHGGYTF.

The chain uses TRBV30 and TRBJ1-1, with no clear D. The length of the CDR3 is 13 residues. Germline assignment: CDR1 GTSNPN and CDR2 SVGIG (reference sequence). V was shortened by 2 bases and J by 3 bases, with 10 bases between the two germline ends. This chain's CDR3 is CAWSLRVDTEAFF. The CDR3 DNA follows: TGTGCCTGGAGTTTGAGGGTGGACACTGAAGCTTTCTTT. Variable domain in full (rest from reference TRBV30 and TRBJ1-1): SQTIHQWPATLVQPVGSPLSLECTVEGTSNPNLYWYRQAAGRGLQLLFYSVGIGQISSEVPQNLSASRPQDRQFILSSKKLLLSDSGFYLCAWSLRVDTEAFFGQGTRLTVV.

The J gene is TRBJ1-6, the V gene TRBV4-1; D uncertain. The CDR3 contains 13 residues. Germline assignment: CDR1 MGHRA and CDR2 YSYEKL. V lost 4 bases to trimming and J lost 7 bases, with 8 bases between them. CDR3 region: CASSLVGNSPLHF. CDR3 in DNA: TGCGCCAGCAGCCTCGTGGGCAATTCACCCCTCCACTTT.

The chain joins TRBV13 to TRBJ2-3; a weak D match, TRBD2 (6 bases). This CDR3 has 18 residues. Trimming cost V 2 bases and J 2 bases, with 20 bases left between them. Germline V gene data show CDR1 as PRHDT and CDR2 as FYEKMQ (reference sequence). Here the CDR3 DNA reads TGTGCCAGCAGCTTACCGGGGAGGTCGGTCGGTTACACAGATACGCAGTATTTT. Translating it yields CASSLPGRSVGYTDTQYF.

CDR3 sequence (DNA): TGTGCCAGTAGTGGACGGACAGGGCCTCTTGAAGCTTTCTTT. This codes for CASSGRTGPLEAFF. The chain recombines TRBV19 with TRBJ1-1; 8 nucleotides agree with TRBD1. With 5 bases clipped from V and 7 bases from J, the junction kept 9 bases outside the gene matches. The CDR3 runs to 14 residues. CDR1 LNHDA and CDR2 SQIVND come from the germline V gene (reference sequence).

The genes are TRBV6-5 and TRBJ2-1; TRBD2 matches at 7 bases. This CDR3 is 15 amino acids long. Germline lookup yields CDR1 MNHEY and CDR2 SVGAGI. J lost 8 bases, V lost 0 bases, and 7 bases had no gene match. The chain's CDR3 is CASSYSLWEGDEQFF. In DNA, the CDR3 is TGTGCCAGCAGTTACTCGTTGTGGGAGGGTGATGAGCAGTTCTTC.

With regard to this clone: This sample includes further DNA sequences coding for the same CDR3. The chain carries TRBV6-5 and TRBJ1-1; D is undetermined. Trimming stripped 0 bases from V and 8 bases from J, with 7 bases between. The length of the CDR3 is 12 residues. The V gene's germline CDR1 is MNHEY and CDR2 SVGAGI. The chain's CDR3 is CASSYSSGEAFF. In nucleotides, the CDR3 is TGTGCCAGCAGTTACTCGTCGGGAGAAGCTTTCTTT.

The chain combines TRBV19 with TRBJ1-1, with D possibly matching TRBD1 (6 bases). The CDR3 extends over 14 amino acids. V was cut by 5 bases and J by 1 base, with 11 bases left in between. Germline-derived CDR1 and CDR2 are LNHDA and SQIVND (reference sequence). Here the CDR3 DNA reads TGTGCCAGTAGTCTCGGACAGACGAACACTGAAGCTTTCTTT. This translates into CASSLGQTNTEAFF.

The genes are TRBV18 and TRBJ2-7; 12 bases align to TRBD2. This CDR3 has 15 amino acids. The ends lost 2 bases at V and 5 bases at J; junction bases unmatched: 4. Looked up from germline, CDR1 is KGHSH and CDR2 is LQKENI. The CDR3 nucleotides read TGTGCCAGCTCACCAGCGCTAGCGGGAGGGGACGAGCAGTACTTC. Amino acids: CASSPALAGGDEQYF.